A selection of T cell receptor beta chains follows, all from one sample in a study of blood T cells in healthy people across ages. TCRdb reprocessed the 5' RACE reads with MiXCR, giving one entry per CDR3 protein. The sample consists of around 1,500,000 distinct CDR3 sequences, about 40% of them appearing once. Material for sequencing was blood. These receptors all come from a woman between 18 and 29 years old in good health. Each CDR3 is given without its conserved first and last residue.

TRBV27	TRBJ1-1	ASSLLGTASEAF
TRBV5-1	TRBJ1-6	ASSLGQFYNSPLH
TRBV29-1	TRBJ1-1	SGGQGPNTEAF
TRBV9	TRBJ1-5	ASGPGDSNQPQH
TRBV21-1	TRBJ1-4	ASSKRTATGKLF
TRBV12-3/TRBV12-4	TRBJ2-5	ASSLAIRDPKTQY
TRBV3-1	TRBJ2-3	ASSPRTGTPTDTQY
TRBV7-8	TRBJ2-6	ASSTRTERDHSGANVLT
TRBV19	TRBJ1-2	ASSMTGTGNFRDGYT
TRBV7-2	TRBJ1-2	ASSYDNYGYT
TRBV25-1	TRBJ2-1	ASSERGLTRIYNEQF
TRBV4-1	TRBJ2-3	ASSQGLAGAHTQY
TRBV7-9	TRBJ2-3	ASGLSESGAQY
TRBV10-2	TRBJ2-7	ASSEGGQGY
TRBV7-9	TRBJ2-7	ASSFPRGQPYEQY
TRBV9	TRBJ2-3	ASSGRWGGSTDTQY
TRBV12-5	TRBJ2-7	ASGMGGNEQY
TRBV10-3	TRBJ1-1	AIGTGVTEAF
TRBV10-3	TRBJ2-2	AISGVGAGTRELF
TRBV3-1	TRBJ2-1	ASSQQRDLGVQQF
TRBV6-6	TRBJ1-4	ASSYGQGAEKLF
TRBV29-1	TRBJ1-1	SVSTGRRNTEAF
TRBV20-1	TRBJ2-5	SARTDRWVQETQY
TRBV27	TRBJ2-2	ASSRLGVSELF
TRBV5-1	NA	ASSVDPGSSYNEQY
TRBV5-1	TRBJ2-1	ASSEPGTRNNEQF
TRBV12-5	TRBJ1-1	ASGLSSLGTEAF
TRBV6-6	TRBJ2-3	ASRNRGSPTDTQY
TRBV3-1	TRBJ1-2	ASSQWGETGYT
TRBV4-1	TRBJ2-7	ASSQASEYEQY
TRBV3-1	TRBJ1-4	ASSQDWVTGISDEKLF
TRBV6-5	NA	ASSYGLEDYNEQY